Listed below are T cell receptor beta chains from one sample, sequenced in a study of cytomegalovirus exposure and HLA in healthy donors. TCRdb's table, derived via immunoSEQ multiplex PCR, lists solely in-frame clones and lacks some. The table shows more than 150,000 clones, with approximately 90% occurring only once. The material sequenced was PBMCs. The source is a man aged 18 to 30 in good health and CMV-seronegative. Each CDR3 is given with its conserved first and last residue. D genes are given only for firm matches. Rows may omit the clone size; those that give it use once, few, many or a size class.

V	size	D	J	CDR3	DNA
TRBV5-1	once	TRBD1	TRBJ1-2	CASSLQGARGYTF	TGCGCCAGCAGCTTACAGGGGGCGCGTGGCTACACCTTC
TRBV11-3	-	TRBD1	TRBJ2-2	CASSLDRVNTGELFF	TGTGCCAGCAGCTTGGACAGGGTGAACACCGGGGAGCTGTTTTTT
TRBV5-6	-	-	TRBJ2-7	CASSLDLTRYEQYF	TGTGCCAGCAGCTTGGACCTTACCCGGTACGAGCAGTACTTC
TRBV5-6	once	TRBD1	TRBJ2-7	CASRPDPGQGNEQYF	TGTGCCAGCAGACCTGACCCGGGACAGGGGAACGAGCAGTACTTC
TRBV28	-	-	TRBJ2-7	CASRPQQGPGYEQYF	TGTGCCAGCAGGCCCCAGCAGGGTCCCGGTTACGAGCAGTACTTC
TRBV2	-	TRBD1	TRBJ2-1	CASRGLTGGRHEQFF	TGTGCCAGCAGGGGACTGACAGGGGGCCGACATGAGCAGTTCTTC
TRBV5-4	once	TRBD2	TRBJ2-1	CASSLSGGFRGEQFF	TGTGCCAGCAGCTTAAGCGGGGGCTTTCGAGGCGAGCAGTTCTTC
TRBV7-9	-	TRBD1	TRBJ2-7	CASTFGASRQGVSKQYF	TGTGCCAGCACCTTCGGGGCATCACGACAGGGGGTTAGCAAGCAGTACTTC
TRBV6-5	once	-	TRBJ1-3	CASQGGSTGNTIYF	TGTGCCAGCCAGGGAGGGTCGACTGGAAACACCATATATTTT
TRBV6-5	-	TRBD2	TRBJ2-7	CASSSLRTSGAYEQYF	TGTGCCAGCAGTTCGCTCCGGACTAGCGGTGCCTACGAGCAGTACTTC